This is a list of T cell receptor beta chains from one sample in a study of cytomegalovirus exposure and HLA in healthy donors. TCRdb's table, derived via immunoSEQ multiplex PCR, lists solely in-frame clones and lacks some. Of under 150,000 clones in the sample, 65% to 75% were seen once. The sequencing input was PBMCs. These receptors all come from a man aged 55 to 70 in good health and CMV-seronegative. Both conserved end residues are part of each CDR3. A D gene is named only where the DNA matches it firmly.

v_gene	j_gene	d_gene	CDR3aa	CDR3nt
TRBV27	TRBJ1-3	NA	CASSLSMTAGRSGNTIYF	TGTGCCAGCAGTTTATCGATGACTGCAGGGAGGTCAGGAAACACCATATATTTT
TRBV30	TRBJ1-1	NA	CAYQGLGYTEAFF	TGTGCCTATCAGGGGTTAGGGTACACTGAAGCTTTCTTT
TRBV28	TRBJ2-1	TRBD2	CASSLIRGTSGRANEQFF	TGTGCCAGCAGTTTAATCCGAGGGACTAGCGGGAGGGCCAATGAGCAGTTCTTC
TRBV28	TRBJ1-1	TRBD1	CASSLSGTGYTEAFF	TGTGCCAGCAGTTTATCCGGGACAGGGTACACTGAAGCTTTCTTT